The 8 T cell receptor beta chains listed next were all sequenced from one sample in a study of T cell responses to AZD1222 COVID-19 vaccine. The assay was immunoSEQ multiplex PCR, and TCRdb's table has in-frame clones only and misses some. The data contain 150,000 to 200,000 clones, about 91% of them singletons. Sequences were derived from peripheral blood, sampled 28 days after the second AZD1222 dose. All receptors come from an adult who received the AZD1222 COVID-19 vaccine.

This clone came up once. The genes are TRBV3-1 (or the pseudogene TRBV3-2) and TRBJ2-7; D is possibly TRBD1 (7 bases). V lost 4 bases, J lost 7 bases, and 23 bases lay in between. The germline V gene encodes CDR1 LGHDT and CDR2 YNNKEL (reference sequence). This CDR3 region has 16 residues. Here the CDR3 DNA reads TGTGCCAGCAGCCCGCGATTCAGGGGGGTCTTCGAAGAGCAGTACTTC. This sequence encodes CASSPRFRGVFEEQYF.

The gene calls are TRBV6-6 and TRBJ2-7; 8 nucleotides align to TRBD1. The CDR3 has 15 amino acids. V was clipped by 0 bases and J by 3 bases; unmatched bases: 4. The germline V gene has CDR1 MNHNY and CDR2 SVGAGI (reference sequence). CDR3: CASSYSAGQVYEQYF. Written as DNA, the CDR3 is TGTGCCAGCAGTTACTCTGCGGGACAGGTCTACGAGCAGTACTTC.

CDR3 bases: TGTGCCAGCAGCCCCGGGTTCTGGCAGTTCTTC. Encoded protein: CASSPGFWQFF. V is TRBV7-2 and J is TRBJ2-1; D is undetermined. There are 11 residues in the CDR3. From germline, CDR1 is SGHTA and CDR2 FQGNSA. Trimming left V 5 bases short and J 12 bases short, with 11 bases between.

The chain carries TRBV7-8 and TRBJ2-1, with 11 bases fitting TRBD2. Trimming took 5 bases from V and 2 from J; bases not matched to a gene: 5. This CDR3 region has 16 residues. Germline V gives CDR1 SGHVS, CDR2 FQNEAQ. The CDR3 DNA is TGTGCCAGCAGCCCACCGACTAGCGGGACCTACAATGAGCAGTTCTTC. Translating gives CASSPPTSGTYNEQFF.

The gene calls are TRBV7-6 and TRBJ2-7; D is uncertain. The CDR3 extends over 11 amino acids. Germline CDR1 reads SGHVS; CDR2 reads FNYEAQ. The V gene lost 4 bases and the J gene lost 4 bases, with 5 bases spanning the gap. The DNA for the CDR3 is TGTGCCAGCAGCTCTCCGTACGAGCAGTACTTC. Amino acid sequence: CASSSPYEQYF.

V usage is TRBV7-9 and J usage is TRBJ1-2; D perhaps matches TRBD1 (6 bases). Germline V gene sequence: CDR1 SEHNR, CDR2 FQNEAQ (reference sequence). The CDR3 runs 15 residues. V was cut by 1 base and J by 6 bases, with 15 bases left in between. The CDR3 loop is CASSLVGQGRHGYTF. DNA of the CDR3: TGTGCCAGCAGCTTAGTAGGGCAGGGGCGGCATGGCTACACCTTC.

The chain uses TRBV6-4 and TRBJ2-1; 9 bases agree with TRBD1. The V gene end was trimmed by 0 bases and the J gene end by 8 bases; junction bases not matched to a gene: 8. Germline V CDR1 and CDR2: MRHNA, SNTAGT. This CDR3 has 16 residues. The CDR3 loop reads CASSDSGGQGSDEQFF. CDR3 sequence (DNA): TGTGCCAGCAGTGACTCAGGGGGACAGGGCAGCGATGAGCAGTTCTTC.

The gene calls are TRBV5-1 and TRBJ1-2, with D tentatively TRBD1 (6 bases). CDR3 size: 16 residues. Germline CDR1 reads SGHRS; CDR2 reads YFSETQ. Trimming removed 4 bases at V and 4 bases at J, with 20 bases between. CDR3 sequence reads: CASSPAGAGSAYGYTF. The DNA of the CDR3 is TGCGCCAGCAGCCCGGCGGGGGCAGGGTCTGCCTATGGCTACACCTTC.